The TCR beta chain described here comes from a study of identical twins. Study-wide results and caveats: Carriage of fewer insertions was seen in abundant cord blood beta clonotypes, whereas memory repertoires showed none. Zero-insertion analyses could be partly confounded by invariant MAIT and iNKT cells. Its conclusions, products of cross-sectional statistical analysis, did not come from following the same donors.

As regards this clonotype: As yet, its antigen is unknown.

TCRdb recomputed calls from the 5' RACE reads with MiXCR, one row per CDR3 protein. The profile shows 1,800,000 or so distinct CDR3 sequences, around 33% of them singletons. In every case, the donor was a healthy Caucasian. V was cut by 6 bases and J by 0 bases, with 9 bases left in between. The CDR3 spans 13 residues. Germline V CDR1 and CDR2: MGHDK, SYGVNS. V and J are TRBV25-1 and TRBJ2-7; D call uncertain. The sample was cord blood. The receptor was derived from a newborn girl in good health. The CDR3 loop reads CASRTPSSYEQYF. DNA for the CDR3: TGTGCCAGCAGGACCCCTAGCTCCTACGAGCAGTACTTC.